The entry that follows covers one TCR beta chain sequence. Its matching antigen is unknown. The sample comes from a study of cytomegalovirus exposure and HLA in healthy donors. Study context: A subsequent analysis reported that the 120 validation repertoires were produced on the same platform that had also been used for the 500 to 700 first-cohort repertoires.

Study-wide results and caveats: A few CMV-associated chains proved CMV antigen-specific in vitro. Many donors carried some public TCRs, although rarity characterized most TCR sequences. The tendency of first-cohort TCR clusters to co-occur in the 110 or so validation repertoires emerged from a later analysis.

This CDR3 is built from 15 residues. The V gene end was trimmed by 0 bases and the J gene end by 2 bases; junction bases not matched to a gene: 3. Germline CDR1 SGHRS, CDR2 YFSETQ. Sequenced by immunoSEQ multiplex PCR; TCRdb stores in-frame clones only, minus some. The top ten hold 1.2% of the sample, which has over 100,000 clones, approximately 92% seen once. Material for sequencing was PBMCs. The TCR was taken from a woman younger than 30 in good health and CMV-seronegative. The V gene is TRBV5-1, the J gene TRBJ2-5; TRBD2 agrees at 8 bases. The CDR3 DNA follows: TGCGCCAGCAGCTTGGATGTAGCGGGGCAAGAGACCCAGTACTTC. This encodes CASSLDVAGQETQYF.